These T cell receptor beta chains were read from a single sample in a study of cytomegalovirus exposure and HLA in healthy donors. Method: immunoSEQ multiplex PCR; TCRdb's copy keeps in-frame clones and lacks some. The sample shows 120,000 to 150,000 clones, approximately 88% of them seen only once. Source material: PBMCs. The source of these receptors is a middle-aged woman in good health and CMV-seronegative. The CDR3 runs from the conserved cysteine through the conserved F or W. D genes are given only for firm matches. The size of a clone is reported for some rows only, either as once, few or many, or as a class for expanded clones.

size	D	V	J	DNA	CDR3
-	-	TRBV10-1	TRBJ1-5	TGCGCCAGCAGTGAACAGGTAAATCAGCCCCAGCATTTT	CASSEQVNQPQHF
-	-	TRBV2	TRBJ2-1	TGTGCCAGCAGTCGGGTACCTCCGATCGATGAGCAGTTCTTC	CASSRVPPIDEQFF
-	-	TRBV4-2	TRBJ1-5	TGTGCCAGCAGCCAAGCGACGGACAGTTTTTTAAGCAATCAGCCCCAGCATTTT	CASSQATDSFLSNQPQHF
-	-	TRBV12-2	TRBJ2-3	TGTGCAAGTCGCTTAGTTGGATCCGGCGGGAGAAACGCAGATACGCAGTATTTT	CASRLVGSGGRNADTQYF
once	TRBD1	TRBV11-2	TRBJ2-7	TGTGCCAGCAGCTGGAGGGACAGGTATTACGAGCAGTACTTC	CASSWRDRYYEQYF
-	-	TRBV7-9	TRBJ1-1	TGTGCCAGCAGCCCACAGGATAGAGAAGCTTTCTTT	CASSPQDREAFF
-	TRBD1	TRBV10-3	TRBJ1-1	TGTGCCATCAGGGGGGACAGCATGAACACTGAAGCTTTCTTT	CAIRGDSMNTEAFF
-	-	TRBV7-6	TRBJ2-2	TGTGCCAGCAGCTTAATATACCGAGGCACCGGGGAGCTGTTTTTT	CASSLIYRGTGELFF
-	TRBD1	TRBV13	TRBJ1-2	TGTGCCAGCAGCTTAGGCAGGGGGCCCGCTAACTATGGCTACACCTTC	CASSLGRGPANYGYTF
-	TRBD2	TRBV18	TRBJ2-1	TGTGCCAGCTCACCACCGGCGGGAGGGGGGAATGAGCAGTTCTTC	CASSPPAGGGNEQFF
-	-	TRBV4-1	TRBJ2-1	TGCGCCAGCAGCCCCCTCTCGCTGCGGTACAATGAGCAGTTCTTC	CASSPLSLRYNEQFF
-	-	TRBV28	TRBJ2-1	TGTGCCAGCAGCCTGGTAAGGGAGTACAATGAGCAGTTCTTC	CASSLVREYNEQFF
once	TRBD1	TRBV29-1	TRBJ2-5	TGCAGCCTCAACAGGGGAGAGACCCAGTACTTC	CSLNRGETQYF
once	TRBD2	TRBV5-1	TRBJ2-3	TGCGCCAGCAGCTTCGCGGGAGATGGGACAGATACGCAGTATTTT	CASSFAGDGTDTQYF
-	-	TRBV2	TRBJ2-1	TGTGCCAGCAGTCCTTTCCAGGGCTCCTACAATGAGCAGTTCTTC	CASSPFQGSYNEQFF
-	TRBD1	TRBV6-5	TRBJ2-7	TGTGCCAGCAGTTTATCACAGGGGGCATTCCCCTACGAGCAGTACTTC	CASSLSQGAFPYEQYF
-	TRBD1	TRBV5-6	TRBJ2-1	TGTGCCAGCAGTACCCGGACAGGGGGCTATGAGCAGTTCTTC	CASSTRTGGYEQFF
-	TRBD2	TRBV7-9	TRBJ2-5	TGTGCCAGCAGCTGGCAGCCTAGCGGGAGAAGAGAGACCCAGTACTTC	CASSWQPSGRRETQYF
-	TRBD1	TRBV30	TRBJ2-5	TGTGCCTGGCGTTGGACAGGGGGCCATGAGACCCAGTACTTC	CAWRWTGGHETQYF
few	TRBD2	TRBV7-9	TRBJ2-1	TGTGCCAGCAGACCCGGGACTAGCGGCACCTACAATGAGCAGTTCTTC	CASRPGTSGTYNEQFF
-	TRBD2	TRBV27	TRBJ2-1	TGTGCCAGCAAAATAGCGGGAGGCTCCTACAATGAGCAGTTCTTC	CASKIAGGSYNEQFF
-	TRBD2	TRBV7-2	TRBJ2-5	TGTGCCAGCAGCCCCAGACTAGCCGAGACCCAGTACTTC	CASSPRLAETQYF
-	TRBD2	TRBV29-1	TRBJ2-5	TGCAGCGTTGGTAGCGGGAAAGAGACCCAGTACTTC	CSVGSGKETQYF
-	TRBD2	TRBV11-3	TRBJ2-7	TGTGCCAGCAGCTTAGATAGCGGGAGCTTTACCTACGAGCAGTACTTC	CASSLDSGSFTYEQYF
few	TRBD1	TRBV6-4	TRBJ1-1	TGTGCCAGCAGAACAGGGGGCATGACTGAAGCTTTCTTT	CASRTGGMTEAFF
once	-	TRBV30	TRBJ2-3	TGTGCCTGGAGTGTACTCCGCGATAAGCAGTATTTT	CAWSVLRDKQYF
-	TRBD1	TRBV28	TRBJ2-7	TGTGCCAGCAGATTGACAGGGCTGTGGGAGCAGTACTTC	CASRLTGLWEQYF
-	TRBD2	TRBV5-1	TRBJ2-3	TGCGCCAGCAGCTTGGCCCGCGGGAGTGTCGCAGATACGCAGTATTTT	CASSLARGSVADTQYF
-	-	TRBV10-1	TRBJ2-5	TGCGCCAGCAGTGAGGGGGAGAGGACCAGGGAGACCCAGTACTTC	CASSEGERTRETQYF
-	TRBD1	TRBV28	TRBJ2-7	TGTGCCAGCAGTTCCGACAGGGGTCCCTACGAGCAGTACTTC	CASSSDRGPYEQYF
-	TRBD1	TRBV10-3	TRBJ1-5	TGTGCCATCAGTGAAGGACAGGGAGGCAATCAGCCCCAGCATTTT	CAISEGQGGNQPQHF
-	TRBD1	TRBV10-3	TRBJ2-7	TGTGCCATCAGTGAGTCGGGACAGATCTACGAGCAGTACTTC	CAISESGQIYEQYF
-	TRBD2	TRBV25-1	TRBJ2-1	TGTGCCAGCAGTGCTGGACTAGCGGCGAGCTCCTACAATGAGCAGTTCTTC	CASSAGLAASSYNEQFF
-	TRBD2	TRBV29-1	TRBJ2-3	TGCAGCGTCATCGGGACTAGCGGTACAGATACGCAGTATTTT	CSVIGTSGTDTQYF
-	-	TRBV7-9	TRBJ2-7	TGTGCCAGCAGCCGGGACACATGGAGCTCCTACGAGCAGTACTTC	CASSRDTWSSYEQYF
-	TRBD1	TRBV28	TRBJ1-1	TGTGCCACCGGACAACAGGGGGCGAGAGCTTTCTTT	CATGQQGARAFF
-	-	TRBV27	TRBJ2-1	TGTGCCAGCAGTGGCTCTCCTTACTACAATGAGCAGTTCTTC	CASSGSPYYNEQFF
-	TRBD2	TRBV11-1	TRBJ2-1	TGTGCCATAGGGGGCGGGACTAGCGGTTACAATGAGCAGTTCTTC	CAIGGGTSGYNEQFF
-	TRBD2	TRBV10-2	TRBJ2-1	TGCGCCAGCAGTGACGAGTCTCCGGGACTAGCGGGAGGGAGCTCCTACAATGAGCAGTTCTTC	CASSDESPGLAGGSSYNEQFF
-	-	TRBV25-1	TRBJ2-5	TGTGCCAGCAGTCCCAGGGGGGCCTTGGAGACCCAGTACTTC	CASSPRGALETQYF
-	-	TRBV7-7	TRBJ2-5	TGTGCTAGCAGCTTAGGAACAGGGCCACAAGAGACCCAGTACTTC	CASSLGTGPQETQYF